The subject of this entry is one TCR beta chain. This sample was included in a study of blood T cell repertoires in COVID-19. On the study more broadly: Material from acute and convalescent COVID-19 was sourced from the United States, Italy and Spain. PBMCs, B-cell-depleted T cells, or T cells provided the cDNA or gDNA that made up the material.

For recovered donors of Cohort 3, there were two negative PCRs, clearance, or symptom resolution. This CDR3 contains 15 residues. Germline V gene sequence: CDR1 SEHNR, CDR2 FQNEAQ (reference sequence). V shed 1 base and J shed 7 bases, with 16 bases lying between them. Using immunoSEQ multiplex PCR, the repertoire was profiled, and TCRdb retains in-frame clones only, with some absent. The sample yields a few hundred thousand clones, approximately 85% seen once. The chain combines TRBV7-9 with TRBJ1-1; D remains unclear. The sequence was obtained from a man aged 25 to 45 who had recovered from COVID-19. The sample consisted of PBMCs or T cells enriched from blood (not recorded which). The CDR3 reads CASSLDQTLSHEAFF. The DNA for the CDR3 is TGTGCCAGCAGCTTAGACCAGACTCTATCACATGAAGCTTTCTTT.